The 5 T cell receptor beta chains reported below all come from one sample, sequenced in a study of human T cells and chemical hapten exposure. Time point here: patch test 2, 6 weeks after DPC sensitization. Treatment noted: therapeutic diphenylcyclopropenone sensitization with weekly scalp DPC. TCRdb ran MiXCR on the RACE reads and lists one entry per CDR3 protein. In the table there are 350,000 to 400,000 distinct CDR3 sequences, 6% to 7% of which are singletons. Sample: whole blood, taken in connection with sensitization to the hapten diphenylcyclopropenone (DPC). Receptors originate from a woman younger than 30 with alopecia areata. Some clones in this sample may be carry-over from other donors' samples.

This clonotype was detected many times. V is TRBV6-5 and J is TRBJ1-5; D gene ambiguous. V dropped 5 bases and J dropped 3 bases, with 5 bases sitting between them. This CDR3 comprises 12 residues. The V gene's germline CDR1 is MNHEY and CDR2 SVGAGI. The CDR3 DNA follows: TGTGCCAGCAGTCGCCTCAATCAGCCCCAGCATTTT. Translation: CASSRLNQPQHF.

Notes on this clonotype: A much larger clone differs from this one at a single base, so this may be a read error. The chain couples TRBV6-2 or TRBV6-3 to TRBJ1-2, with D perhaps TRBD1 (5 bases). CDR1 MNHEY and CDR2 SVGEGT come from the germline V gene. The ends were cut back, 5 bases at V and 6 bases at J, with 19 bases in the middle. This CDR3 region has 15 residues. The CDR3 DNA reads as TGTGCCAGCAGTCAGGATCCGGAAAGGGGACATGGCTACACCTTC. Translation: CASSQDPERGHGYTF.

This rearrangement joins TRBV7-9 to TRBJ1-3; D not resolved. CDR1 and CDR2 from the germline V gene are SEHNR and FQNEAQ (reference sequence). This CDR3 spans 12 amino acids. Trimming shortened V by 1 base and J by 6 bases, and 4 bases separated the two germline ends. CDR3 nucleotide sequence: TGTGCCAGCAGCTTAGGGGAAAACACCATATATTTT. As protein: CASSLGENTIYF.

This clonotype has at least ten counts. The chain uses TRBV20-1 and TRBJ1-5; no reliable D call. The germline gives CDR1 DFQATT, CDR2 SNEGSKA (reference sequence). The CDR3 has 13 amino acids. Trimming cost V 3 bases and J 3 bases, with 9 bases left between them. As DNA, the CDR3 is TGCAGTGCTAGTCCGGATTACAATCAGCCCCAGCATTTT. Protein: CSASPDYNQPQHF.

The V and J genes are TRBV9 and TRBJ2-2; 10 bases are a match to TRBD2. Germline V gene lookup returns CDR1 SGDLS and CDR2 YYNGEE. Trimming at V came to 0 bases and at J to 4 bases, leaving 6 bases not matched to a gene. This CDR3 is built from 17 residues. CDR3 region: CASSVEPGLAPTGELFF. In DNA form, the CDR3 reads TGTGCCAGCAGCGTAGAGCCGGGACTAGCGCCCACCGGGGAGCTGTTTTTT.